A single sample is the source of the 7 T cell receptor beta chains below, sequenced in a study of T cell responses to AZD1222 COVID-19 vaccine. TCRdb keeps only in-frame clones here, not all; method: immunoSEQ multiplex PCR. The table includes approximately 140,000 clones, around 90% detected once. Sequenced material: peripheral blood, taken on day 0 of MenACWY control vaccination. Every receptor here comes from an adult in good health.

This rearrangement joins TRBV4-2 to TRBJ1-4, with a tentative D call TRBD1 (5 bases). The V gene's germline CDR1 is LGHNA and CDR2 YNFKEQ. The V end was cut by 1 base, the J end by 7 bases, with 10 bases between. There are 14 residues in the CDR3. CDR3: CASSQGQGTEKLFF. Here the CDR3 DNA reads TGTGCCAGCAGCCAAGGGCAGGGAACTGAAAAACTGTTTTTT.

V and J are TRBV30 and TRBJ1-2; tentative D call: TRBD1 (6 bases). Trimming cost V 5 bases and J 8 bases, with 18 bases left between them. The germline V gene has CDR1 GTSNPN and CDR2 SVGIG (reference sequence). CDR3 length: 13 residues. CDR3 nucleotide sequence: TGTGCCTGGGCAACAGGGAGGGGATGGGGCTACACCTTC. It translates to CAWATGRGWGYTF.

This chain connects TRBV5-5 to TRBJ1-2; TRBD1 matches 10 bases. From germline, CDR1 is SGHKS and CDR2 YYEKEE (reference sequence). The J segment lost 12 bases and the V segment lost 4 bases, leaving 3 bases of the junction unmatched. There are 11 residues in the CDR3. The CDR3 spells CASSGTGDDTF. DNA of the CDR3: TGTGCCAGCAGCGGGACAGGGGATGACACCTTC.

The chain uses TRBV6-5 and TRBJ1-5; D unresolved. Germline-derived CDR1 and CDR2 are MNHEY and SVGAGI. The length of the CDR3 is 11 residues. Trimming cost V 8 bases and J 8 bases, with 10 bases left between them. CDR3 protein: CASRRNEPQHF. CDR3 coding DNA: TGTGCCAGCCGTAGGAACGAGCCCCAGCATTTT.

The chain has TRBV5-1 and TRBJ2-1; TRBD1 matches 8 bases. The CDR3 sequence is 14 residues long. V shed 7 bases, J shed 5 bases, and the junction held 8 bases outside the gene matches. Germline-derived CDR1 and CDR2 are SGHRS and YFSETQ. CDR3 nucleotides: TGCGCCAGCGGGCGGACAGGGCTCAACAATGAGCAGTTCTTC. This gives the protein CASGRTGLNNEQFF. Supplemented by reference TRBV5-1 and TRBJ2-1, the full variable domain reads KAGVTQTPRYLIKTRGQQVTLSCSPISGHRSVSWYQQTPGQGLQFLFEYFSETQRNKGNFPGRFSGRQFSNSRSEMNVSTLELGDSALYLCASGRTGLNNEQFFGPGTRLTVL.

The V call is TRBV5-1, the J call TRBJ2-5, with D maybe TRBD2 (6 bases). V lost 2 bases to trimming and J lost 0 bases, with 11 bases between them. The CDR3 sequence is 15 residues long. Germline V gene sequence: CDR1 SGHRS, CDR2 YFSETQ. The CDR3 is CASSFQAGYQETQYF. CDR3 DNA: TGCGCCAGCAGCTTCCAAGCGGGCTACCAAGAGACCCAGTACTTC.

The chain recombines TRBV4-1 with TRBJ2-1; possibly TRBD1 for D (6 bases). Germline V gene sequence: CDR1 MGHRA, CDR2 YSYEKL. This CDR3 spans 15 amino acids. Trimming removed 3 bases from V and 2 bases from J, with 11 bases in between. CDR3 coding DNA: TGCGCCAGCAGCCAGAACCGGGACACCTACAATGAGCAGTTCTTC. Its protein is CASSQNRDTYNEQFF.